The rows below give T cell receptor beta chains drawn from one sample of a study of T cell repertoires in cytomegalovirus infection. TCRdb called the reads again in MiXCR, with one record for every CDR3 protein. Of a few hundred thousand distinct CDR3 sequences listed, 30% to 40% are singletons. These TCRs are of unknown antigen specificity. Sequencing was performed on cultured PBMCs, taken from culture after CMV antigen stimulation. These receptors came from a human donor in good health (CMV status not recorded). Some clones in this sample may be carry-over from other donors' samples. CDR3s include the opening cysteine and the closing phenylalanine or tryptophan. D genes are given only for firm matches. Size values are once, few and many counts, or a class for expanded clones, and some rows have none.

clone_size j_call v_call d_call cdr3_aa cdr3_nt
few TRBJ2-7 TRBV7-8 TRBD2 CASSPTIAGIPYEQYF TGTGCCAGCAGCCCCACCATAGCGGGGATACCCTACGAGCAGTACTTC
NA TRBJ1-1 TRBV19 TRBD1 CASTYRGRTVNTEAFF TGTGCCAGTACCTACAGGGGCCGGACGGTGAACACTGAAGCTTTCTTT
NA TRBJ1-4 TRBV11-2 TRBD1 CASSLVGGPTGHTNEKLFF TGTGCCAGCAGCTTAGTGGGAGGACCGACAGGGCATACTAATGAAAAACTGTTTTTT
few TRBJ1-2 TRBV6-5 NA CASSYSPPSYGYTF TGTGCCAGCAGTTACTCTCCTCCGAGCTATGGCTACACCTTC
NA TRBJ2-1 TRBV7-2 TRBD2 CASSSNPGGEQFF TGTGCCAGCAGCTCAAACCCGGGAGGTGAGCAGTTCTTC
many TRBJ2-7 TRBV6-1 TRBD1 CASNRDRGRYEQYF TGTGCCAGCAACCGGGACAGGGGACGATACGAGCAGTACTTC
NA TRBJ1-2 TRBV15 TRBD1 CATIPGQVASGYGYTF TGTGCCACTATCCCGGGACAGGTTGCATCGGGCTATGGCTACACCTTC
NA TRBJ2-5 TRBV11-2 TRBD2 CASSPGASGRGNQETQYF TGTGCCAGCAGCCCTGGGGCTAGCGGGAGAGGAAACCAAGAGACCCAGTACTTC
NA TRBJ2-3 TRBV6-2/TRBV6-3 TRBD2 CASSYLPGGSGRSTDTQYF TGTGCCAGCAGTTACCTACCGGGAGGTAGCGGGAGGAGCACAGATACGCAGTATTTT
NA TRBJ2-1 TRBV20-1 NA CSARDRESGENEQFF TGCAGTGCTAGAGACAGGGAGAGTGGTGAAAATGAGCAGTTCTTC